The clone carrying this T cell receptor beta chain was detected a few times. The ends were cut back, 2 bases at V and 4 bases at J, with 12 bases in the middle. The CDR3 is 15 residues long. CDR1 MNHNS and CDR2 SASEGT come from the germline V gene. PCR was performed a second time for about 7 to 12 cycles using a sample-barcoded 5' primer and a J-beta primer mix. TCRdb independently ran MiXCR on the 5' RACE reads; one entry per CDR3 protein. The table lists about 1.1 million distinct CDR3 sequences, 35% to 40% of them singletons, with 10% to 15% in the top ten. Donors each provided 9.5 to 10 milliliters of peripheral blood. With each sample, at least 6 micrograms of total RNA were extracted. The data were obtained in a study of blood T cells in healthy people across ages.

This sequence joins TRBV6-1 and TRBJ2-1, with D perhaps being TRBD1 or TRBD2 (5 bases each). Sequenced input: blood. The clonotype comes from a man aged 18 to 30 in good health. The CDR3 nucleotides read TGTGCCAGCAGTGAATTAGGGACCAAGTACAATGAGCAGTTCTTC. Protein: CASSELGTKYNEQFF.